This T cell receptor beta chain is drawn from a study of T cell responses to AZD1222 COVID-19 vaccine (dated by TCRdb to the early 2020s). For context, the study as a whole: AZD1222 recipients given second doses at about 4 weeks or at about 12 weeks were pooled, since spike-specific TCR depth and breadth were not found to differ between the two schedules. Trial participants were enrolled by age into subgroups of 18-55, 56-69 and 70-plus years, and roughly 150, 30 and 60 TCR-sequenced participants, respectively, were included in these subgroups. TCR sequencing was performed for roughly 240 trial participants, of whom 207 were given two doses of AZD1222 and about 25 were given two doses of MenACWY control vaccine.

The CDR3 regions of human TCRbeta chains were subjected to immunosequencing. In the original analysis: TCRs in the repertoires were compared against a reference library of SARS-CoV-2-specific TCRs that had been generated with the MIRA antigen-specificity platform. Breadth was defined as the fraction of unique TCRs that were SARS-CoV-2-associated, and depth was defined as the fraction of total T cells that were SARS-CoV-2-associated. Using the MIRA data, each spike-specific TCR was assigned both to the spike region to which the TCR was reactive and to a CD4 or CD8 class. Log10-transformed breadth and depth values were compared by one-way ANOVA with Sidak's multiple comparisons tests. What TCRdb holds here is the immuneACCESS table cut down to in-frame rearrangements. Part of the clones is not present; checked against another copy, under half of the missing clones reflect an unresolved V gene, and the others are unexplained. V, J and clone size reflect that table, while D and trimming were determined from the DNA. This sample holds about 180,000 clones; just over 85% were observed only once. The top ten constitute approximately 0.5% of the sample.

Explained via the paper, the time point label denotes: baseline before first vaccination. Vaccinee samples came from UK trials COV001 and COV002, including a single-blind randomized controlled phase 2/3 trial of AZD1222 (ChAdOx1 nCoV-19) in healthy adults. For TCRbeta chain sequencing, PBMC samples were collected from trial participants at day 0 and at day 28 after the second dose. The CDR3 runs 15 residues from the cysteine to the phenylalanine. The entry retains the CDR3 DNA only, 45 bases that are in frame from base 1. V drops 1 base and J drops 2 bases, leaving 9 bases in between. From a lookup of the germline V gene, CDR1 and CDR2 are SGHVS and FQNEAQ. The full study reports these points: Because no day 14 peak-response samples were available, the repertoires could be characterized only after the peak T cell response. Reportedly, close to half of the unique spike-specific TCRs recognized epitopes lying outside the regions that are mutated in the B.1.351 and B.1.1.7 variants. Participants were mostly white British, with more females than males. The authors suggested clonal diversity may have been underestimated. In the small 56-69-year group, the increase in depth fell short of significance, most likely because of low power. Only five to seven AZD1222 recipients were SARS-CoV-2 seropositive at baseline, limiting conclusions about previously exposed vaccinees. The whole spike protein was spanned by vaccine-associated CD4 TCRs, and dominant responses were seen in regions 160-218 and 743-854. Spike-specific TCR breadth and depth rose significantly after two AZD1222 doses compared with day 0 and with MenACWY recipients.

Comment on this clone: There is no known antigen for this receptor. No base quality information exists; no much larger clone differs at one position.

Sequenced here: peripheral blood, sampled on day 0 of AZD1222 vaccination. In this chain, TRBV7-8 is recombined with TRBJ2-1; the D region possibly corresponds to TRBD2 (5 bases align). The receptor was derived from an adult in good health. The CDR3 protein is CASSLVAGTYNEQFF. The DNA is as follows: TGTGCCAGCAGCTTAGTTGCGGGCACCTACAATGAGCAGTTCTTC.